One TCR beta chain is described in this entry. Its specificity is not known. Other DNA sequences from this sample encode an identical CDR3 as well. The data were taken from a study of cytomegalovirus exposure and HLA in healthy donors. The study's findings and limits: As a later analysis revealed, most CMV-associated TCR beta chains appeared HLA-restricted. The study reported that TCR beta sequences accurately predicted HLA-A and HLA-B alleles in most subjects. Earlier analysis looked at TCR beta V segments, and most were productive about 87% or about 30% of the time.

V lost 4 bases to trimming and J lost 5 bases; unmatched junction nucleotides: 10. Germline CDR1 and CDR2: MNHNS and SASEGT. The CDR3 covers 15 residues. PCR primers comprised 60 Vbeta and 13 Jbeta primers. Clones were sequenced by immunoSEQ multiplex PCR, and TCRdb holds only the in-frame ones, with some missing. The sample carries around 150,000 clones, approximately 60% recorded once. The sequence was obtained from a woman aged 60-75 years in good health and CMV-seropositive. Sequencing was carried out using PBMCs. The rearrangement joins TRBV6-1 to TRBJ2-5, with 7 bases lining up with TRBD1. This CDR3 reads CASSVVRGSGETQYF. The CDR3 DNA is TGTGCCAGCAGTGTGGTCAGGGGGAGCGGCGAGACCCAGTACTTC.